Presented here are 19 T cell receptor beta chains from one specimen sequenced in a study of response to subunit inactivated influenza vaccine. TCRdb called the RT-PCR reads again in MiXCR, with one record for every CDR3 protein. The sample has about 300,000 distinct CDR3 sequences, just over 20% seen once. The specimen was PBMCs from blood, collected 21 months after vaccination. These receptors originate from a man in his fifties or sixties who received an inactivated influenza vaccine.

The chain is built from TRBV20-1 and TRBJ1-2; D may be TRBD1 (5 bases). The CDR3 runs to 16 residues. V dropped 0 bases and J dropped 3 bases, with 17 bases sitting between them. Germline V gene lookup returns CDR1 DFQATT and CDR2 SNEGSKA (reference sequence). CDR3 DNA: TGCAGTGCTAGAGATCTACAGCAGCCGGGGCACTATGGCTACACCTTC. This codes for CSARDLQQPGHYGYTF.

The J gene is TRBJ1-4, the V gene TRBV5-1; D possibly corresponds to TRBD1 (5 bases). CDR1 SGHRS and CDR2 YFSETQ come from the germline V gene. This CDR3 has 14 residues. The V end was cut by 2 bases, the J end by 6 bases, with 11 bases between. CDR3 coding DNA: TGCGCCAGCAGCTTTTCAGGGCCGGATGAAAAACTGTTTTTT. This gives the protein CASSFSGPDEKLFF.

Only a few counts were recorded for this clonotype. The gene calls are TRBV20-1 and TRBJ1-5; D unclear. Trimming took 4 bases from V and 6 from J, leaving 10 bases between them. The CDR3 is 12 amino acids. Germline values: CDR1 DFQATT, CDR2 SNEGSKA (reference sequence). This chain's CDR3 is CSANPSGQPQHF. The CDR3 DNA reads TGCAGTGCTAACCCCTCCGGTCAGCCCCAGCATTTT.

The chain recombines TRBV6-5 with TRBJ2-3; no firm D call. There are 14 residues in the CDR3. Germline loops: CDR1 MNHEY, CDR2 SVGAGI. V lost 2 bases and J 2 bases, leaving 8 bases between the germline ends. In nucleotides, the CDR3 is TGTGCCAGCAGTTACATACCTCACACAGATACGCAGTATTTT. Translation gives CASSYIPHTDTQYF.

This clonotype was counted once. DNA for the CDR3: TGTGCCAGCAGTCCCAGGGTCCTTGTCGAGACCCAGTACTTC. Its protein product is CASSPRVLVETQYF. J is TRBJ2-5 and V is TRBV12-3 or TRBV12-4, with a weak D call TRBD1 (5 bases). V dropped 5 bases and J dropped 5 bases, with 15 bases sitting between them. The CDR3 extends over 14 amino acids.

This clonotype occurred a few times. The CDR3 sequence: CASRLDRGPSVEYGYTF. CDR3 DNA: TGTGCCAGCAGGTTGGACAGGGGACCCTCTGTTGAGTATGGCTACACCTTC. J is TRBJ1-2 and V is TRBV21-1; the tabulated D call, TRBD1, remains unverified against the DNA. TRBV21-1 is given as a pseudogene. This CDR3 has 17 residues.

The V gene is TRBV4-1, the J gene TRBJ1-6; D unresolved. V dropped 3 bases and J dropped 5 bases, with 11 bases sitting between them. This CDR3 contains 15 residues. Per germline, CDR1 MGHRA and CDR2 YSYEKL. In DNA form, the CDR3 reads TGCGCCAGCAGCCATGACACCTACGATAATTCACCCCTCCACTTT. It codes for CASSHDTYDNSPLHF.

V gene TRBV27 combines with J gene TRBJ2-1; TRBD2 matches at 10 bases. The germline V gene has CDR1 MNHEY and CDR2 SMNVEV (reference sequence). This CDR3 region has 17 residues. The ends lost 0 bases at V and 8 bases at J; junction bases unmatched: 10. CDR3 residues: CASSLSKRASGRYEQFF. CDR3 nucleotides: TGTGCCAGCAGTTTATCGAAGCGGGCTAGCGGGAGATATGAGCAGTTCTTC.

This clonotype appeared a few times. This chain links TRBV7-2 with TRBJ1-2, with D maybe TRBD1 (6 bases). V dropped 3 bases and J dropped 4 bases, with 12 bases sitting between them. The CDR3 contains 14 residues. CDR1 is SGHTA, CDR2 FQGNSA, per germline. The CDR3 sequence is CASSFGQLAYGYTF. The DNA for the CDR3 is TGTGCCAGCAGCTTCGGACAGCTTGCCTATGGCTACACCTTC.

This clonotype came up a few times. The chain links TRBV12-2 to TRBJ1-5; the table's D call, TRBD1, has no DNA check behind it. TRBV12-2 is termed a pseudogene. The CDR3 runs 20 residues. In DNA form, the CDR3 reads TGTGCAAGTCGCTTGAAGTGGGGACAGGGGGGCCCACTTCGATATCAGCCCCAGCATTTT. Its protein product is CASRLKWGQGGPLRYQPQHF.

V usage is TRBV2 and J usage is TRBJ2-3, with 7 bases aligning to TRBD1. With V trimmed by 2 bases and J by 0 bases, 5 bases remained unmatched. The germline V gene encodes CDR1 SNHLY and CDR2 FYNNEI. The CDR3 length is 16 residues. The CDR3 is CASSEPTGVSTDTQYF. DNA of the CDR3: TGTGCCAGCAGTGAACCAACAGGGGTGAGCACAGATACGCAGTATTTT.

This clonotype has only a few counts. CDR3 sequence (DNA): TGTGCCAGCAGTTTTGAGGATCTTTCTGGAAACACCATATATTTT. It is translated as CASSFEDLSGNTIYF. The gene calls are TRBV28 and TRBJ1-3; the D is unclear. Trimming pared 3 bases from V and 1 base from J, leaving 10 bases between. CDR3 length: 15 amino acids. Germline CDR1 and CDR2: MDHEN and SYDVKM.

This clonotype was counted many times. The V call is TRBV29-1, the J call TRBJ2-3; TRBD1 matches 10 bases. The junction had 8 bases not matched to a gene; V was cut back by 6 bases and J by 5 bases. The CDR3 is 14 residues long. Germline assignment: CDR1 SQVTM and CDR2 ANQGSEA. The DNA for the CDR3 is TGCAGCGTACTGGACAGGGGGGTTCTAGATACGCAGTATTTT. The encoded protein is CSVLDRGVLDTQYF.

V usage is TRBV2 and J usage is TRBJ1-5, with D possibly being TRBD1 (6 bases). V was cut by 2 bases and J by 6 bases, with 11 bases left in between. The CDR3 is 14 residues long. Germline CDR1 SNHLY, CDR2 FYNNEI. The CDR3 DNA reads as TGTGCCAGCAGTGAAACGGGGGGCGGTCAGCCCCAGCATTTT. Encoded protein: CASSETGGGQPQHF.

This clonotype was counted a few times. The CDR3 protein is CASSLRGDGSTPYEQYF. Here the CDR3 DNA reads TGTGCCAGCAGCTTACGGGGGGACGGAAGTACACCCTACGAGCAGTACTTC. This sequence joins TRBV7-9 and TRBJ2-7; the match to TRBD2 covers 7 bases. Germline V lookup: CDR1 SEHNR, CDR2 FQNEAQ (reference sequence). CDR3 length equals 17 residues. Trimming at V came to 2 bases and at J to 2 bases, leaving 12 bases not matched to a gene.

The chain has TRBV5-1 and TRBJ2-1; D tentatively reads TRBD1 or TRBD2 (5 bases each). The CDR3 contains 16 residues. Germline V gene sequence: CDR1 SGHRS, CDR2 YFSETQ. V shed 2 bases and J shed 5 bases, with 17 bases lying between them. The CDR3 loop reads CASSLSGRVGDNEQFF. The DNA of the CDR3 is TGCGCCAGCAGCTTATCAGGCAGGGTCGGGGACAATGAGCAGTTCTTC. Supplemented by reference TRBV5-1 and TRBJ2-1, the full variable domain reads KAGVTQTPRYLIKTRGQQVTLSCSPISGHRSVSWYQQTPGQGLQFLFEYFSETQRNKGNFPGRFSGRQFSNSRSEMNVSTLELGDSALYLCASSLSGRVGDNEQFFGPGTRLTVL.

This clonotype was observed at least ten times. Here the CDR3 DNA reads TGCAGTGCTCGCAGACAGGGGGCCACCCTCCACTTT. Encoded protein: CSARRQGATLHF. The chain couples TRBV20-1 to TRBJ1-6; 10 nucleotides match TRBD1. CDR1 is DFQATT, CDR2 SNEGSKA, per germline (reference sequence). The J segment lost 14 bases and the V segment lost 5 bases, leaving 6 bases of the junction unmatched. This CDR3 contains 12 residues.

This clonotype was detected a few times. J is TRBJ2-1 and V is TRBV6-2 or TRBV6-3; 16 positions match TRBD2. Germline values: CDR1 MNHEY, CDR2 SVGEGT. The V and J ends lost 2 bases and 2 bases, in that order; junction bases with no gene match: 3. CDR3 length: 18 amino acids. CDR3 protein: CASSYGTSGRAPYNEQFF. In DNA, the CDR3 is TGTGCCAGCAGTTACGGGACTAGCGGGAGGGCCCCCTACAATGAGCAGTTCTTC.

This clonotype was detected a few times. The J gene is TRBJ1-2, the V gene TRBV7-2; TRBD1 might be the D (6 bases). Trimming took off 1 base at V and 8 bases at J, with 14 bases between the two ends. CDR1 is SGHTA, CDR2 FQGNSA, per germline. The CDR3 consists of 14 residues. CDR3 region: CASSLGSGGQGYTF. The CDR3, as DNA: TGTGCCAGCAGCTTAGGATCGGGGGGCCAAGGCTACACCTTC. Together with reference TRBV7-2 and TRBJ1-2, the CDR3 gives the full variable domain: GAGVSQSPSNKVTEKGKDVELRCDPISGHTALYWYRQSLGQGLEFLIYFQGNSAPDKSGLPSDRFSAERTGGSVSTLTIQRTQQEDSAVYLCASSLGSGGQGYTFGSGTRLTVV.